Presented here are 23 T cell receptor beta chains from one specimen sequenced in a study of cytomegalovirus exposure and HLA in healthy donors. Both 60 Vbeta primers and 13 Jbeta primers went into the PCR. Generated by immunoSEQ multiplex PCR, the TCRdb table keeps only in-frame clones and is missing some. Of 150,000 or so clones detected, around 73% appear once; the ten largest clones hold 1.5% to 2%. Sequencing input: PBMCs. The source is a woman in her late teens or twenties in good health and CMV-seronegative.

The J gene is TRBJ2-1, the V gene TRBV4-1; possibly TRBD2 for D (5 bases). Deletions cut 4 bases from V and 4 bases from J, with 14 bases between. The CDR3 consists of 15 residues. CDR1 and CDR2 (germline): MGHRA, YSYEKL. The CDR3 DNA reads as TGCGCCAGCAGCCCCCCGCAGCGGCCTTACAATGAGCAGTTCTTC. It specifies CASSPPQRPYNEQFF.

This clone was picked up one time. This chain uses TRBV7-8 with TRBJ2-3; the D gene is possibly TRBD2 (6 bases). This CDR3 region has 16 residues. Germline CDR1 and CDR2: SGHVS and FQNEAQ. With 5 bases removed from V and 3 bases from J, the gap between germline ends came to 18 bases. The CDR3 DNA is TGTGCCAGCAGCCCCCCCTCGGTGGGGGGTACAGATACGCAGTATTTT. This codes for CASSPPSVGGTDTQYF.

The rearrangement links TRBV2 to TRBJ1-2; D is unresolved. The germline gives CDR1 SNHLY, CDR2 FYNNEI. Trimming stripped 6 bases from V and 2 bases from J, with 10 bases between. This CDR3 region has 13 residues. CDR3 in amino acids: CASSEGRNYGYTF. The CDR3 coding sequence is TGTGCCAGCAGCGAGGGCAGAAACTATGGCTACACCTTC.

The rearrangement uses TRBV28 and TRBJ1-5; D ambiguous. This CDR3 region has 13 residues. Germline-derived CDR1 and CDR2 are MDHEN and SYDVKM. With 3 bases removed from V and 5 bases from J, the gap between germline ends came to 8 bases. As DNA, the CDR3 is TGTGCCAGCAGTTTGGGCCACGATCAGCCCCAGCATTTT. This codes for CASSLGHDQPQHF.

The V call is TRBV11-3, the J call TRBJ1-1; D not resolved. Trimming removed 5 bases at V and 1 base at J, with 5 bases between. This CDR3 contains 12 residues. Germline lookup yields CDR1 SGHNT and CDR2 YENEEA. Written as DNA, the CDR3 is TGTGCCAGCAGCAACTCGAACACTGAAGCTTTCTTT. Translation gives CASSNSNTEAFF.

The rearrangement links TRBV5-4 to TRBJ1-1, with no clear D. Germline CDR1 reads SGHNT; CDR2 reads YYREEE (reference sequence). The V and J ends lost 5 bases and 1 base respectively, with 15 bases between them. The CDR3 contains 15 residues. The CDR3 spells CASRHWYGRNTEAFF. CDR3 in DNA: TGTGCCAGCAGACATTGGTACGGGAGGAACACTGAAGCTTTCTTT. Filled out from reference TRBV5-4 and TRBJ1-1, the complete variable domain reads ETGVTQSPTHLIKTRGQQVTLRCSSQSGHNTVSWYQQALGQGPQFIFQYYREEENGRGNFPPRFSGLQFPNYSSELNVNALELDDSALYLCASRHWYGRNTEAFFGQGTRLTVV.

In its sample, this clone was seen a few times. The V call is TRBV5-6, the J call TRBJ1-1, with D maybe TRBD1 (6 bases). This CDR3 has 14 residues. Trimming removed 0 bases from V and 6 bases from J, with 12 bases in between. CDR1 is SGHDT and CDR2 is YYEEEE in the germline V gene. CDR3 protein: CASSLGAGVAEAFF. In nucleotides, the CDR3 is TGTGCCAGCAGCTTGGGGGCAGGGGTTGCTGAAGCTTTCTTT.

The chain is built from TRBV12-5 and TRBJ2-1; no definite D call. Germline V gene data show CDR1 as LGHNT and CDR2 as FRNRAP. The CDR3 loop spans 12 amino acids. With 2 bases removed from V and 9 bases from J, the gap between germline ends came to 8 bases. DNA for the CDR3: TGTGCTAGTGGTTTGCCCAGCGTTGAGCAGTTCTTC. It encodes CASGLPSVEQFF.

The chain carries TRBV19 and TRBJ2-1; TRBD2 aligns across 14 bases. The CDR3 loop spans 17 amino acids. Per the germline V gene, CDR1 is LNHDA and CDR2 is SQIVND (reference sequence). V dropped 6 bases and J dropped 4; count of bases not matched to a gene: 8. CDR3 sequence reads: CASRPTSGRASYNEQFF. DNA for the CDR3: TGTGCCAGTAGGCCGACTAGCGGGAGGGCCTCGTACAATGAGCAGTTCTTC.

The chain employs TRBV6-5 and TRBJ1-5; 10 nucleotides match TRBD1. V shed 6 bases and J 5 bases; nucleotides not matched to a gene: 7. Germline loops: CDR1 MNHEY, CDR2 SVGAGI. This CDR3 is built from 15 residues. CDR3 loop: CASSPGTGVYQPQHF. CDR3 nucleotide sequence: TGTGCCAGCAGCCCCGGGACAGGGGTATATCAGCCCCAGCATTTT.

The CDR3 reads CASSPRTGNGHGYTF. In DNA form, the CDR3 reads TGTGCCAGCAGCCCTCGGACAGGGAATGGACACGGCTACACCTTC. The J gene is TRBJ1-2, the V gene TRBV7-2, with 8 nucleotides matching TRBD1. Germline-derived CDR1 and CDR2 are SGHTA and FQGNSA. V lost 5 bases to trimming and J lost 8 bases; unmatched junction nucleotides: 13. CDR3 length equals 15 residues.

The chain carries TRBV6-4 and TRBJ2-1, with 7 bases matching TRBD1. The length of the CDR3 is 15 residues. Trimming removed 6 bases from V and 4 bases from J; junction bases left unmatched: 9. Germline V gene sequence: CDR1 MRHNA, CDR2 SNTAGT. DNA of the CDR3: TGTGCCAGCAGCAGATCCGGGACAGTGTACAATGAGCAGTTCTTC. Amino acid sequence: CASSRSGTVYNEQFF.

J is TRBJ2-5 and V is TRBV7-2; D may be TRBD2 (5 bases). Germline V gives CDR1 SGHTA, CDR2 FQGNSA. Deletions cut 3 bases from V and 4 bases from J, with 15 bases between. The CDR3 contains 15 residues. The CDR3 nucleotides are TGTGCCAGCAGCTTCCTACTAGTCTCCCGAGAGACCCAGTACTTC. It yields the protein CASSFLLVSRETQYF.

This chain uses TRBV19 with TRBJ1-4; weak D call: TRBD1 (5 bases). Trimming pared 1 base from V and 0 bases from J, leaving 15 bases between. Germline CDR1 is LNHDA and CDR2 is SQIVND (reference sequence). CDR3 length: 18 residues. CDR3 DNA sequence: TGTGCCAGTAGTATAGCGGGGGGGAGCCACACAACTAATGAAAAACTGTTTTTT. Translation gives CASSIAGGSHTTNEKLFF.

In its sample, this clone was seen a few times. The J gene is TRBJ1-4, the V gene TRBV7-9; weak D call: TRBD1 (6 bases). V was cut by 3 bases and J by 7 bases, with 12 bases left in between. The germline V gene has CDR1 SEHNR and CDR2 FQNEAQ (reference sequence). The CDR3 totals 14 residues. This CDR3 reads CASSFGQSGEKLFF. DNA of the CDR3: TGTGCCAGCAGCTTCGGACAGTCAGGTGAAAAACTGTTTTTT.

The V call is TRBV11-2, the J call TRBJ1-1; 11 bases fit TRBD1. V lost 4 bases and J lost 1; bases outside the gene matches: 11. CDR1 is SGHAT, CDR2 FQNNGV, per germline. The CDR3 contains 18 residues. This chain's CDR3 is CASSSPRTGGNTNTEAFF. The CDR3 DNA reads TGTGCCAGCAGCTCCCCCCGGACAGGGGGCAATACGAACACTGAAGCTTTCTTT.

The chain couples TRBV28 to TRBJ1-3; the D is unclear. Trimming pared 2 bases from V and 0 bases from J, leaving 5 bases between. Germline CDR1 MDHEN, CDR2 SYDVKM. The CDR3 consists of 14 residues. The DNA of the CDR3 is TGTGCCAGCAGTTTACAGCGCTCTGGAAACACCATATATTTT. Translating gives CASSLQRSGNTIYF.

The V and J genes are TRBV5-6 and TRBJ1-1, with a possible D match to TRBD1 (6 bases). The CDR3 loop spans 15 amino acids. The germline gives CDR1 SGHDT, CDR2 YYEEEE. V was pared by 1 base and J by 0 bases, with 10 bases between. The CDR3 sequence: CASSLRGTLNTEAFF. The CDR3 DNA reads TGTGCCAGCAGCTTGAGAGGGACACTGAACACTGAAGCTTTCTTT.

This chain connects TRBV6-4 to TRBJ2-3; D gene uncertain. CDR1 and CDR2 (germline): MRHNA, SNTAGT. V shed 5 bases and J shed 0 bases, with 12 bases lying between them. The CDR3 covers 15 residues. CDR3 bases: TGTGCCAGCAGTTACGGTGCCCCTAGCACAGATACGCAGTATTTT. Amino acids: CASSYGAPSTDTQYF.

The V gene is TRBV5-1, the J gene TRBJ1-1; D call uncertain. The V end was cut by 6 bases, the J end by 0 bases, with 9 bases between. Germline CDR1 reads SGHRS; CDR2 reads YFSETQ. CDR3 size: 13 residues. The CDR3, as DNA: TGCGCCAGCACCGGTCGCCTGAACACTGAAGCTTTCTTT. Translation gives CASTGRLNTEAFF.

This clone was observed a few times. The junction shows a germline mismatch at one end, possibly a read error. The V and J genes are TRBV18 and TRBJ2-3, with TRBD1 matching 8 bases. The CDR3 totals 15 residues. Germline V gene sequence: CDR1 KGHSH, CDR2 LQKENI. The CDR3 sequence: CASSPKDRGTDTQYF. The CDR3 region has the DNA TGTGCCAGCTCCCCTAAAGACAGGGGCACGGATACGCAGTATTTT.

This rearrangement joins TRBV5-6 to TRBJ1-4; 7 nucleotides match TRBD1. The CDR3 is 16 residues long. The V gene end was trimmed by 4 bases and the J gene end by 8 bases; junction bases not matched to a gene: 14. Germline loops: CDR1 SGHDT, CDR2 YYEEEE. The CDR3 reads CASSLYRQGLGEKLFF. CDR3 coding DNA: TGTGCCAGCAGCCTCTACCGACAGGGCCTCGGAGAAAAACTGTTTTTT. The variable domain in full, completed from reference TRBV5-6 and TRBJ1-4, reads DAGVTQSPTHLIKTRGQQVTLRCSPKSGHDTVSWYQQALGQGPQFIFQYYEEEERQRGNFPDRFSGHQFPNYSSELNVNALLLGDSALYLCASSLYRQGLGEKLFFGSGTQLSVL.

V and J are TRBV5-5 and TRBJ1-5; 9 bases line up with TRBD1. After removal of 0 bases from V and 3 bases from J, the junction contained 4 bases not matched to a gene. The germline gives CDR1 SGHKS, CDR2 YYEKEE (reference sequence). CDR3 length: 16 residues. The CDR3 sequence: CASSLGQGVTNQPQHF. The DNA for the CDR3 is TGTGCCAGCAGCTTGGGACAGGGGGTCACCAATCAGCCCCAGCATTTT.